The 25 T cell receptor beta chains listed next were all sequenced from one sample in a study of T-cell memory formation after mild COVID-19. TCRdb ran MiXCR on the 5' RACE reads and lists one entry per CDR3 protein. Of about 140,000 distinct CDR3 sequences in the sample, roughly 6.3% were seen once. Sequenced input: PBMCs or a T cell subset sorted from them (not recorded which). All receptors derive from an adult woman who had mild COVID-19 (a few samples of this study predate the infection). Cell type and time point are not known.

In this sample, this clonotype turned up a few times. V and J are TRBV20-1 and TRBJ1-5; D may be TRBD1 (6 bases). Trimming stripped 1 base from V and 4 bases from J, with 17 bases between. This CDR3 contains 16 residues. Germline V lookup: CDR1 DFQATT, CDR2 SNEGSKA (reference sequence). CDR3 loop: CSARVESRTVNQPQHF. The DNA of the CDR3 is TGCAGTGCTAGAGTCGAGAGTAGGACAGTTAATCAGCCCCAGCATTTT.

This clonotype has a count of ten or more. The V call is TRBV11-1, the J call TRBJ2-1; 10 bases fit TRBD1. The CDR3 is 15 residues long. The ends lost 5 bases at V and 4 bases at J; junction bases unmatched: 5. Looked up from germline, CDR1 is SGHAT and CDR2 is FQDESV (reference sequence). The CDR3 region is CASSLGQGGYNEQFF. In nucleotides, the CDR3 is TGTGCCAGCAGCCTAGGACAGGGGGGTTACAATGAGCAGTTCTTC.

Concerning this clonotype itself: A much larger clone lies a single base off, so this may be a read error. This rearrangement joins TRBV5-1 to TRBJ2-2, with D unresolved. The germline V and J ends were trimmed by 3 bases and 6 bases, with 9 bases remaining between them. This CDR3 comprises 13 residues. Looked up from germline, CDR1 is SGHRS and CDR2 is YFSETQ. The CDR3 DNA reads as TGCGCCAGCAGCTGGGTCGTGTCCGGGGAGCTGTTTTTT. It encodes CASSWVVSGELFF.

This clonotype showed up just a few times. V gene TRBV11-3 combines with J gene TRBJ2-2; D remains unclear. V was shortened by 5 bases and J by 5 bases, with 9 bases between the two germline ends. The CDR3 is 13 residues long. Germline CDR1 is SGHNT and CDR2 is YENEEA. The CDR3 here is CASSPVPTGELFF. The DNA for the CDR3 is TGTGCCAGCAGCCCGGTTCCAACCGGGGAGCTGTTTTTT. Looking up the rest from reference TRBV11-3 and TRBJ2-2 gives the full variable domain: EAGVVQSPRYKIIEKKQPVAFWCNPISGHNTLYWYLQNLGQGPELLIRYENEEAVDDSQLPKDRFSAERLKGVDSTLKIQPAELGDSAVYLCASSPVPTGELFFGEGSRLTVL.

The chain couples TRBV4-3 to TRBJ2-2; weak D call: TRBD2 (5 bases). Trimming pared 6 bases from V and 0 bases from J, leaving 11 bases between. The CDR3 covers 15 residues. CDR1 is LGHNA, CDR2 YSLEER, per germline. The CDR3 region is CASRVEEANTGELFF. DNA for the CDR3: TGCGCCAGCAGAGTTGAGGAGGCGAACACCGGGGAGCTGTTTTTT.

This clonotype was seen many times. The V call is TRBV4-3, the J call TRBJ2-7, with D possibly TRBD1 on 7 matching bases. This CDR3 has 15 residues. The V end lost 4 bases, the J end lost 5 bases, and 18 bases lay between the germline ends. Germline CDR1 LGHNA, CDR2 YSLEER. The CDR3 DNA reads TGCGCCAGCAGCCTTACAGGGGCGGGCGGGAACGAGCAGTACTTC. It yields the protein CASSLTGAGGNEQYF.

The rearrangement uses TRBV3-1 and TRBJ2-7; possibly TRBD2 for D (7 bases). Trimming removed 0 bases from V and 2 bases from J, with 11 bases in between. Germline CDR1 is LGHDT and CDR2 is YNNKEL (reference sequence). The CDR3 runs to 15 residues. CDR3 in amino acids: CASSQETGGAYEQYF. Here the CDR3 DNA reads TGTGCCAGCAGCCAAGAAACGGGGGGCGCCTACGAGCAGTACTTC.

Ten or more counts support this clonotype. This sequence joins TRBV5-1 and TRBJ2-4, with 7 nucleotides matching TRBD2. The germline V gene encodes CDR1 SGHRS and CDR2 YFSETQ. Germline trimming cut 0 bases from V and 9 bases from J; bases unmatched to any gene: 6. CDR3 length: 14 residues. CDR3: CASSLALGEGIQYF. The CDR3, as DNA: TGCGCCAGCAGCTTGGCCCTGGGGGAGGGCATTCAGTACTTC.

This clonotype has ten or more counts. The chain carries TRBV27 and TRBJ2-3, with 10 bases aligning to TRBD2. V lost 6 bases and J lost 1; bases outside the gene matches: 13. CDR1 and CDR2 from the germline V gene are MNHEY and SMNVEV (reference sequence). The CDR3 consists of 18 residues. Here the CDR3 DNA reads TGTGCCAGCAGCCCCGTGGGTAGCGGGAGGACGCGCACAGATACGCAGTATTTT. Translated: CASSPVGSGRTRTDTQYF.

This clonotype was recorded many times. The chain employs TRBV25-1 and TRBJ1-2; D remains ambiguous. Trimming removed 2 bases from V and 3 bases from J, with 10 bases in between. CDR1 MGHDK and CDR2 SYGVNS come from the germline V gene. There are 14 residues in the CDR3. In nucleotides, the CDR3 is TGTGCCAGCAGTGAAGAGGACGGTCACTATGGCTACACCTTC. This encodes CASSEEDGHYGYTF.

This clonotype appeared many times. The chain links TRBV5-1 to TRBJ2-1; D assignment may be TRBD1 or TRBD2 (6 bases each). The V gene lost 1 base and the J gene lost 8 bases, with 13 bases spanning the gap. The CDR3 length is 14 residues. In germline, CDR1 is SGHRS, CDR2 YFSETQ. The CDR3 coding sequence is TGCGCCAGCAGCTTGAGCGGAGGGGGAGATGAGCAGTTCTTC. It yields the protein CASSLSGGGDEQFF.

This chain joins TRBV18 and TRBJ2-3; 7 bases line up with TRBD2. Per germline, CDR1 KGHSH and CDR2 LQKENI. CDR3 length: 19 residues. J lost 4 bases, V lost 1 base, and 17 bases had no gene match. CDR3 in amino acids: CASSPLVSGGGSTADTQYF. CDR3 DNA sequence: TGTGCCAGCTCACCACTGGTTTCGGGAGGCGGGAGTACGGCAGATACGCAGTATTTT.

This clonotype was found a few times. This sequence joins TRBV14 and TRBJ2-5, with a possible D match to TRBD2 (5 bases). The CDR3 is 14 residues long. CDR1 SGHDN and CDR2 FVKESK come from the germline V gene. V lost 3 bases to trimming and J lost 7 bases, with 15 bases between them. The CDR3 reads CASSHPSRVRTQYF. The CDR3 nucleotides read TGTGCCAGCAGCCACCCTAGCCGTGTTAGGACCCAGTACTTC.

This clonotype came up many times. The rearrangement joins TRBV7-8 to TRBJ2-1; 8 nucleotides match TRBD1. The CDR3 is made up of 16 amino acids. Germline loops: CDR1 SGHVS, CDR2 FQNEAQ. Unmatched junction bases numbered 13, after V lost 6 bases and J lost 6 bases. CDR3 region: CASRLGVTGVPNEQFF. The CDR3 DNA sequence: TGTGCCAGCAGGCTCGGGGTGACAGGGGTTCCCAATGAGCAGTTCTTC.

This clonotype was recorded many times. This chain's CDR3 is CSASLAGGSRKNIQYF. CDR3 DNA sequence: TGCAGTGCTAGTCTGGCGGGCGGGAGCCGGAAAAACATTCAGTACTTC. V gene TRBV20-1 combines with J gene TRBJ2-4; 7 bases fit TRBD2. This CDR3 region has 16 residues. CDR1 and CDR2 from the germline V gene are DFQATT and SNEGSKA (reference sequence). J lost 4 bases, V lost 3 bases, and 12 bases had no gene match.

This clonotype was counted only a few times. The chain links TRBV29-1 to TRBJ2-7; D is unresolved. Trimming left V 4 bases short and J 7 bases short, with 20 bases between. The CDR3 has 14 amino acids. Germline V gives CDR1 SQVTM, CDR2 ANQGSEA. CDR3 sequence (DNA): TGCAGCGTTGCAACTCCACTCCCGATTGGGGAGCAGTACTTC. This translates into CSVATPLPIGEQYF.

The chain joins TRBV10-3 to TRBJ1-1; 9 bases are shared with TRBD1. J gave up 1 base and V 6 bases, and 3 bases lay outside the gene matches. Germline CDR1 ENHRY, CDR2 SYGVKD. The CDR3 is made up of 14 amino acids. The CDR3 sequence is CAIRGQGRNTEAFF. The DNA of the CDR3 is TGTGCCATCAGGGGACAGGGAAGGAACACTGAAGCTTTCTTT.

The CDR3 sequence: CASSFGLAVYNEQFF. In DNA form, the CDR3 reads TGTGCCAGCAGCTTCGGTCTAGCGGTCTACAATGAGCAGTTCTTC. The chain is built from TRBV7-9 and TRBJ2-1, with 7 bases fitting TRBD2. The CDR3 covers 15 residues. Germline V gene sequence: CDR1 SEHNR, CDR2 FQNEAQ (reference sequence). The junction had 5 bases not matched to a gene; V was cut back by 3 bases and J by 3 bases.

This clonotype was observed a handful of times. The V call is TRBV3-1, the J call TRBJ2-7; weak D call: TRBD1 (5 bases). Germline V lookup: CDR1 LGHDT, CDR2 YNNKEL (reference sequence). Trimming stripped 4 bases from V and 6 bases from J, with 13 bases between. The CDR3 is 13 amino acids. The chain's CDR3 is CASSPHGAVEQYF. The CDR3 DNA is TGTGCCAGCAGCCCCCATGGGGCGGTCGAGCAGTACTTC.

In this sample, this clonotype turned up many times. The chain couples TRBV7-8 to TRBJ1-1; D is unresolved. V was shortened by 1 base and J by 8 bases, with 8 bases between the two germline ends. Germline V gene sequence: CDR1 SGHVS, CDR2 FQNEAQ. The CDR3 is 12 residues long. The CDR3 DNA is TGTGCCAGCAGCTTAGTGGCAGCCGAAGCTTTCTTT. This sequence encodes CASSLVAAEAFF.

The sample holds a few counts of this clonotype. The chain recombines TRBV6-6 with TRBJ2-3; D is possibly TRBD2 (5 bases). The germline CDR1 and CDR2 sequences are MNHNY and SVGAGI (reference sequence). Trimming took 10 bases from V and 0 from J, leaving 14 bases between them. The CDR3 length is 14 residues. The CDR3 region has the DNA TGTGCCACCGGACTGGGAACTAGCACAGATACGCAGTATTTT. The encoded protein is CATGLGTSTDTQYF.

This clonotype was found many times. The CDR3 sequence is CASSRRGVADNEQFF. CDR3 sequence (DNA): TGTGCCAGCAGTCGAAGGGGAGTAGCGGACAATGAGCAGTTCTTC. The rearrangement joins TRBV7-2 to TRBJ2-1, with D possibly being TRBD2 (6 bases). Germline CDR1 SGHTA, CDR2 FQGNSA. The ends were cut back, 6 bases at V and 5 bases at J, with 17 bases in the middle. The CDR3 extends over 15 amino acids.

This clonotype has at least ten counts. Written as DNA, the CDR3 is TGTGCCAGCAGCCGATCAGGGTTGGAGACCCAGTACTTC. Its translation is CASSRSGLETQYF. The V and J genes are TRBV6-5 and TRBJ2-5; weak D call: TRBD1 (5 bases). This CDR3 has 13 amino acids. Trimming took 6 bases from V and 5 from J, leaving 13 bases between them. The germline V gene has CDR1 MNHEY and CDR2 SVGAGI.

This clonotype was counted a few times. The genes are TRBV7-2 and TRBJ1-5, with D unclear. V was cut by 2 bases and J by 5 bases, with 10 bases left in between. Germline V gives CDR1 SGHTA, CDR2 FQGNSA. The CDR3 has 14 amino acids. The CDR3 DNA reads as TGTGCCAGCAGCTTATCAGTACGGGATCAGCCCCAGCATTTT. Translation gives CASSLSVRDQPQHF.

The chain links TRBV7-9 to TRBJ2-1; 9 bases match TRBD1. The CDR3 consists of 14 residues. The germline gives CDR1 SEHNR, CDR2 FQNEAQ (reference sequence). Germline trimming cut 5 bases from V and 6 bases from J; bases unmatched to any gene: 5. The CDR3 spells CASSTRDRVNEQFF. The CDR3 bases are TGTGCCAGCAGCACCCGGGACAGGGTCAATGAGCAGTTCTTC.